This T cell receptor beta chain was identified in a study of cytomegalovirus exposure and HLA in healthy donors. About the study: According to later analysis, the same platform produced the 90 to 150 validation and under 700 first-cohort repertoires. Findings of the study overall: Cytomegalovirus-associated status was assigned to approximately 160 TCR beta chains. Across donors, most TCRs were seen rarely, yet some public ones were widespread. The TCR clusters that emerged in the first cohort tended, a later analysis found, to co-occur in the roughly 120 validation repertoires.

A note on this clone: The antigen is not known.

Generated by immunoSEQ multiplex PCR, the TCRdb table keeps only in-frame clones and is missing some. Among about 64,000 clones listed, around 89% were seen once. This clonotype was sampled from a woman younger than 30 in good health and CMV-seronegative. The material sequenced was PBMCs.

The CDR3 sequence: CASSLYRADGYTF. For the CDR3, the DNA is TGTGCCAGCAGCTTGTACAGGGCGGATGGCTACACCTTC. J is TRBJ1-2 and V is TRBV7-2; possible D gene TRBD1, 6 bases. Germline V gene lookup returns CDR1 SGHTA and CDR2 FQGNSA. CDR3 size: 13 residues. V dropped 3 bases and J dropped 6 bases, with 11 bases sitting between them. Variable domain in full (rest from reference TRBV7-2 and TRBJ1-2): GAGVSQSPSNKVTEKGKDVELRCDPISGHTALYWYRQSLGQGLEFLIYFQGNSAPDKSGLPSDRFSAERTGGSVSTLTIQRTQQEDSAVYLCASSLYRADGYTFGSGTRLTVV.